The 21 T cell receptor beta chains given below trace back to one sample, sequenced in a study of T cell responses to AZD1222 COVID-19 vaccine. This table comes from immunoSEQ multiplex PCR, and its TCRdb copy is limited to in-frame clones, with some not included. The data show over 150,000 clones, more than 75% seen once. The source material was peripheral blood, sampled on day 0 of AZD1222 vaccination. These TCRs come from an adult in good health.

V gene TRBV4-1 combines with J gene TRBJ1-5; tentative D call: TRBD1 (6 bases). V was shortened by 0 bases and J by 1 base, with 28 bases between the two germline ends. The V gene's germline CDR1 is MGHRA and CDR2 YSYEKL. This CDR3 spans 22 amino acids. The CDR3 coding sequence is TGCGCCAGCAGCCAAGATCTGTCTGGGGGGCGCTGGGGGATGGAAAGCAATCAGCCCCAGCATTTT. Protein: CASSQDLSGGRWGMESNQPQHF.

This chain uses TRBV5-8 with TRBJ1-5; no clear D gene. Germline V CDR1 and CDR2: SGHTS, YDEGEE. The CDR3 runs to 11 residues. V lost 6 bases and J lost 7, with 8 bases in between. CDR3 region: CASTARQPQHF. The DNA for the CDR3 is TGTGCCAGCACCGCGAGGCAGCCCCAGCATTTT.

This rearrangement joins TRBV5-1 to TRBJ1-1; D is unclear. The germline V and J ends were trimmed by 5 bases and 4 bases, with 12 bases remaining between them. CDR3 size: 13 residues. Germline CDR1 reads SGHRS; CDR2 reads YFSETQ. CDR3 amino acids: CASSYAGVTEAFF. The CDR3 bases are TGCGCCAGCAGTTATGCTGGGGTCACTGAAGCTTTCTTT.

The chain uses TRBV6-5 and TRBJ1-6, with D unclear. The CDR3 is made up of 13 amino acids. The V gene lost 6 bases and the J gene lost 5 bases, with 8 bases spanning the gap. Germline loops: CDR1 MNHEY, CDR2 SVGAGI. CDR3 amino acids: CASSVLNNSPLHF. In DNA form, the CDR3 reads TGTGCCAGCAGCGTCCTGAATAATTCACCCCTCCACTTT.

The J gene is TRBJ2-1, the V gene TRBV5-5; 8 nucleotides agree with TRBD2. Germline V CDR1 and CDR2: SGHKS, YYEKEE (reference sequence). V was clipped by 3 bases and J by 3 bases; unmatched bases: 8. The length of the CDR3 is 16 residues. The CDR3 DNA reads TGTGCCAGCAGCTCCCGGGGTAGCGGGGTCTACAATGAGCAGTTCTTC. Its protein is CASSSRGSGVYNEQFF.

J is TRBJ1-4 and V is TRBV29-1; 8 bases are a match to TRBD1. From germline, CDR1 is SQVTM and CDR2 ANQGSEA. The CDR3 loop spans 13 amino acids. After removal of 2 bases from V and 7 bases from J, the junction contained 3 bases not matched to a gene. The DNA of the CDR3 is TGCAGCGTTGAATCAGGGGGCGGTGAAAAACTGTTTTTT. This translates into CSVESGGGEKLFF.

V and J are TRBV30 and TRBJ1-2; a possible D gene is TRBD1 (6 bases). This CDR3 has 13 amino acids. Per germline, CDR1 GTSNPN and CDR2 SVGIG (reference sequence). With 4 bases removed from V and 3 bases from J, the gap between germline ends came to 12 bases. CDR3: CAWNTRQDYGYTF. CDR3 DNA sequence: TGTGCCTGGAATACGCGACAGGACTATGGCTACACCTTC.

The chain uses TRBV30 and TRBJ1-2; D might be TRBD1 (5 bases). V was shortened by 0 bases and J by 2 bases, with 13 bases between the two germline ends. The CDR3 is 15 amino acids. CDR1 and CDR2 from the germline V gene are GTSNPN and SVGIG (reference sequence). The CDR3 bases are TGTGCCTGGAGTGTTGGGGGGATCTACAACTATGGCTACACCTTC. Translating it yields CAWSVGGIYNYGYTF. Full variable domain (remainder filled in from reference TRBV30 and TRBJ1-2): SQTIHQWPATLVQPVGSPLSLECTVEGTSNPNLYWYRQAAGRGLQLLFYSVGIGQISSEVPQNLSASRPQDRQFILSSKKLLLSDSGFYLCAWSVGGIYNYGYTFGSGTRLTVV.

V gene TRBV7-9 combines with J gene TRBJ2-5; D may be TRBD1 (5 bases). This CDR3 is built from 14 residues. V lost 9 bases, J lost 2 bases, and 16 bases lay in between. The germline V gene encodes CDR1 SEHNR and CDR2 FQNEAQ (reference sequence). CDR3 DNA sequence: TGTGCCAGTCAGGGATTAGGTTTACAAGAGACCCAGTACTTC. It encodes CASQGLGLQETQYF.

V is TRBV5-5 and J is TRBJ2-7; D call uncertain. The CDR3 totals 16 residues. Per the germline V gene, CDR1 is SGHKS and CDR2 is YYEKEE (reference sequence). V shed 0 bases and J shed 2 bases, with 15 bases lying between them. The CDR3 DNA reads as TGTGCCAGCAGCTTGGCCCAGCCCCTTAATCCCTACGAGCAGTACTTC. Translating gives CASSLAQPLNPYEQYF.

The chain has TRBV6-5 and TRBJ2-2; possible D gene TRBD2, 6 bases. CDR3 length: 15 residues. Germline V gene lookup returns CDR1 MNHEY and CDR2 SVGAGI. V shed 6 bases and J shed 2 bases, with 13 bases lying between them. Written as DNA, the CDR3 is TGTGCCAGCAGCTCGGGACTTTTAAACACCGGGGAGCTGTTTTTT. Protein sequence: CASSSGLLNTGELFF.

CDR3 amino acids: CATSDLQGGYEKLFF. Written as DNA, the CDR3 is TGTGCCACCAGTGATTTGCAGGGAGGTTATGAAAAACTGTTTTTT. The chain uses TRBV24-1 and TRBJ1-4; possibly TRBD1 for D (5 bases). The V and J ends lost 0 bases and 6 bases respectively, with 10 bases between them. In germline, CDR1 is KGHDR, CDR2 SFDVKD. The CDR3 is 15 amino acids.

This sequence joins TRBV5-1 and TRBJ2-5, with 8 bases fitting TRBD2. V shed 4 bases and J 2 bases; nucleotides not matched to a gene: 10. Germline-derived CDR1 and CDR2 are SGHRS and YFSETQ. The length of the CDR3 is 16 residues. CDR3 sequence: CASSASLAAVQETQYF. The CDR3 DNA is TGCGCCAGCAGCGCGTCACTAGCGGCCGTGCAAGAGACCCAGTACTTC. The variable domain in full, with the rest retrieved from reference TRBV5-1 and TRBJ2-5, is KAGVTQTPRYLIKTRGQQVTLSCSPISGHRSVSWYQQTPGQGLQFLFEYFSETQRNKGNFPGRFSGRQFSNSRSEMNVSTLELGDSALYLCASSASLAAVQETQYFGPGTRLLVL.

The chain couples TRBV10-1 to TRBJ2-5; D perhaps matches TRBD2 (5 bases). Germline assignment: CDR1 WNHNN and CDR2 SYGVQD (reference sequence). Trimming took off 0 bases at V and 2 bases at J, with 7 bases between the two ends. The CDR3 contains 14 residues. CDR3: CASSESSAQETQYF. In DNA form, the CDR3 reads TGCGCCAGCAGTGAGTCTAGCGCACAAGAGACCCAGTACTTC.

V gene TRBV30 combines with J gene TRBJ2-2, with D possibly being TRBD1 (8 bases). The CDR3 is 18 amino acids. The V and J ends lost 0 bases and 2 bases respectively, with 19 bases between them. CDR1 and CDR2 (germline): GTSNPN, SVGIG (reference sequence). CDR3 DNA: TGTGCCTGGAGTGTAATAGGCACAGGGGGGGCAAACACCGGGGAGCTGTTTTTT. Translating it yields CAWSVIGTGGANTGELFF.

The chain couples TRBV27 to TRBJ2-5; no firm D call. CDR1 is MNHEY and CDR2 is SMNVEV in the germline V gene (reference sequence). The CDR3 runs 12 residues. The V gene lost 5 bases and the J gene lost 1 base, with 5 bases spanning the gap. This CDR3 is CASSRLQETQYF. The CDR3 DNA reads TGTGCCAGCAGTCGCCTCCAAGAGACCCAGTACTTC.

The chain is built from TRBV5-1 and TRBJ2-3, with TRBD2 matching over 7 bases. This CDR3 comprises 15 residues. CDR1 and CDR2 from the germline V gene are SGHRS and YFSETQ. The V segment lost 4 bases and the J segment 5 bases; nucleotides outside the gene matches: 10. Here the CDR3 DNA reads TGCGCCAGCAGCCCGCTATCGGGGGGTAGAGATACGCAGTATTTT. Amino acids: CASSPLSGGRDTQYF.

The count of this clone is one. The chain is built from TRBV11-3 and TRBJ1-2; no clear D gene. V dropped 8 bases and J dropped 4 bases, with 14 bases sitting between them. The length of the CDR3 is 13 residues. Germline loops: CDR1 SGHNT, CDR2 YENEEA. The CDR3 nucleotides are TGTGCCAGCGCCGGTGCGAGGTTCTATGGCTACACCTTC. Protein: CASAGARFYGYTF.

The gene calls are TRBV3-1 (or the pseudogene TRBV3-2) and TRBJ1-2; 8 nucleotides line up with TRBD1. Germline V lookup: CDR1 LGHDT, CDR2 YNNKEL (reference sequence). This CDR3 region has 16 residues. After removal of 0 bases from V and 4 bases from J, the junction contained 7 bases not matched to a gene. Here the CDR3 reads CASSQDLGQGAYGYTF. The DNA of the CDR3 is TGTGCCAGCAGCCAAGATCTTGGACAGGGTGCCTATGGCTACACCTTC.

The rearrangement uses TRBV7-2 and TRBJ2-5; D is perhaps TRBD1 (5 bases). V was shortened by 3 bases and J by 5 bases, with 16 bases between the two germline ends. The CDR3 totals 15 residues. Germline V gene data show CDR1 as SGHTA and CDR2 as FQGNSA. The CDR3 coding sequence is TGTGCCAGCAGCTTTAAGGCAGGGTTAGGGGAGACCCAGTACTTC. As protein: CASSFKAGLGETQYF.

This clone was counted once. The chain recombines TRBV12-5 with TRBJ2-1; 12 bases agree with TRBD2. With V trimmed by 7 bases and J by 9 bases, 10 bases remained unmatched. CDR3 length equals 15 residues. Germline lookup yields CDR1 LGHNT and CDR2 FRNRAP. CDR3 in amino acids: CASALPSGRAGEQFF. CDR3 nucleotide sequence: TGTGCTAGTGCCTTGCCTAGCGGGAGGGCCGGTGAGCAGTTCTTC.